Listed below are T cell receptor beta chains from one sample, sequenced in a study of CD8+ T cells in alopecia areata. Assay used: immunoSEQ multiplex PCR; TCRdb lists only in-frame clones, some missing. The table shows under 150,000 clones, with less than 60% occurring only once. Source: CD4+ T cells sorted from blood, taken at week 24, from a patient treated with tofacitinib. The receptors shown here come from a human donor with alopecia areata. CDR3s include the opening cysteine and the closing phenylalanine or tryptophan. The order of the fields is CDR3 protein, V gene, J gene.

cdr3_aa: CASSTPDGGAGELFF
v_call: TRBV19
j_call: TRBJ2-2

cdr3_aa: CASSQDRGRGGYTF
v_call: TRBV4-3
j_call: TRBJ1-2

cdr3_aa: CASSEGGFEQYF
v_call: TRBV10-2
j_call: TRBJ2-7

cdr3_aa: CASSQESSGRGINGYTF
v_call: TRBV4-1
j_call: TRBJ1-2

cdr3_aa: CSVGLPAQETQYF
v_call: TRBV29-1
j_call: TRBJ2-5

cdr3_aa: CAWSSSGHEQYF
v_call: TRBV30
j_call: TRBJ2-7

cdr3_aa: CSVGGQGGETQYF
v_call: TRBV29-1
j_call: TRBJ2-5

cdr3_aa: CAISRTGTEAFF
v_call: TRBV10-3
j_call: TRBJ1-1

cdr3_aa: CASSSGQGYTGELFF
v_call: TRBV9
j_call: TRBJ2-2

cdr3_aa: CAWARGNEQFF
v_call: TRBV30
j_call: TRBJ2-1

cdr3_aa: CSVASGGSYNEQFF
v_call: TRBV29-1
j_call: TRBJ2-1

cdr3_aa: CSVLIPGRVNTEAFF
v_call: TRBV29-1
j_call: TRBJ1-1

cdr3_aa: CASTQQETQYF
v_call: TRBV5-1
j_call: TRBJ2-5

cdr3_aa: CASSYSRDFYGYTF
v_call: TRBV6-5
j_call: TRBJ1-2

cdr3_aa: CASSRTGNLMNTEAFF
v_call: TRBV7-9
j_call: TRBJ1-1

cdr3_aa: CASCPVWSYEQYF
v_call: TRBV7-9
j_call: TRBJ2-7

cdr3_aa: CASSPTGRGEQFF
v_call: TRBV5-6
j_call: TRBJ2-1

cdr3_aa: CASSLRFALPGTDTQYF
v_call: TRBV18
j_call: TRBJ2-3